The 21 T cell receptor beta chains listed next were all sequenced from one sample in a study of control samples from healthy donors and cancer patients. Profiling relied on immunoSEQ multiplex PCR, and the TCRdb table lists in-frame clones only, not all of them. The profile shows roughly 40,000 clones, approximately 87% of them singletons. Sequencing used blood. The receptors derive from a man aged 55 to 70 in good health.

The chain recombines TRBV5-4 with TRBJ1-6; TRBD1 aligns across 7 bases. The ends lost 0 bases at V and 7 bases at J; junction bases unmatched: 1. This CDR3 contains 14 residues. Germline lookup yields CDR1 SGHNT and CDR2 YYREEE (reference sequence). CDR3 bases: TGTGCCAGCAGCTTGGAGGGACAGAATTCACCCCTCCACTTT. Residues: CASSLEGQNSPLHF.

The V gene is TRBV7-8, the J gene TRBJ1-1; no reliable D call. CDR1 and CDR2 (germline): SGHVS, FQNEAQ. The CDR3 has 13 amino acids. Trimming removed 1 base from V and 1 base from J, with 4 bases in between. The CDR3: CASSLGRNTEAFF. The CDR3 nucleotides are TGTGCCAGCAGCTTAGGCAGGAACACTGAAGCTTTCTTT.

The CDR3, as DNA: TGTGCCAGCAGCTTAGCGTGGCAGGTTAGCACAGATACGCAGTATTTT. Amino acids: CASSLAWQVSTDTQYF. J is TRBJ2-3 and V is TRBV7-9; D unclear. The V and J ends lost 0 bases and 0 bases respectively, with 10 bases between them. The CDR3 is made up of 16 amino acids. Germline assignment: CDR1 SEHNR and CDR2 FQNEAQ (reference sequence).

The CDR3 sequence: CASSLGGGQPQHF. CDR3 in DNA: TGTGCCAGCAGCTTGGGGGGCGGGCAGCCCCAGCATTTT. V is TRBV5-4 and J is TRBJ1-5, with D possibly being TRBD1 (5 bases). This CDR3 has 13 amino acids. Per germline, CDR1 SGHNT and CDR2 YYREEE (reference sequence). The V end lost 0 bases, the J end lost 7 bases, and 8 bases lay between the germline ends.

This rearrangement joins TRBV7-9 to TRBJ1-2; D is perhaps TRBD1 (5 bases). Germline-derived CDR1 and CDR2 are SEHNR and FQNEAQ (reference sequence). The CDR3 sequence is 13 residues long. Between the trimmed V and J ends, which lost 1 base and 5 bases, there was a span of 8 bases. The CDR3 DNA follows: TGTGCCAGCAGCTTAGTCGGGACTTATGGCTACACCTTC. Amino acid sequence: CASSLVGTYGYTF. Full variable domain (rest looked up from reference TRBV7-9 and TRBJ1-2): DTGVSQNPRHKITKRGQNVTFRCDPISEHNRLYWYRQTLGQGPEFLTYFQNEAQLEKSRLLSDRFSAERPKGSFSTLEIQRTEQGDSAMYLCASSLVGTYGYTFGSGTRLTVV.

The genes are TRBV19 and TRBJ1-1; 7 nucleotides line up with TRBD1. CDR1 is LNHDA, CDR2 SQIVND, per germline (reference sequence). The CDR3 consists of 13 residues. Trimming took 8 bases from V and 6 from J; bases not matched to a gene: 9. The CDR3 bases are TGTGCCAGTTCCCGGCTCGACAGGGCTGAAGCTTTCTTT. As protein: CASSRLDRAEAFF.

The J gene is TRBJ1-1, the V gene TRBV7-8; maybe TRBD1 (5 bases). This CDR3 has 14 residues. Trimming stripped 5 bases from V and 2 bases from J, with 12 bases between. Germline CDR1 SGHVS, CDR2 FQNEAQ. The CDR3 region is CASSPQDTNTEAFF. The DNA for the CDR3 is TGTGCCAGCAGCCCACAGGATACCAACACTGAAGCTTTCTTT.

The CDR3 nucleotides read TGTGCCAGCAGGATAACAGGGGACTATGGCTACACCTTC. The encoded protein is CASRITGDYGYTF. The chain uses TRBV27 and TRBJ1-2; TRBD1 agrees at 7 bases. The germline V gene encodes CDR1 MNHEY and CDR2 SMNVEV (reference sequence). V lost 6 bases and J lost 3; bases outside the gene matches: 4. This CDR3 is 13 amino acids long.

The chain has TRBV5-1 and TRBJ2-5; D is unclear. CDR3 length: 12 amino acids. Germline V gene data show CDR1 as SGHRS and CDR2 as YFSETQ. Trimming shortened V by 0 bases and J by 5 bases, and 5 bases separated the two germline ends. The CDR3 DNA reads TGCGCCAGCAGCTTGGCCGGGGAGACCCAGTACTTC. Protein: CASSLAGETQYF.

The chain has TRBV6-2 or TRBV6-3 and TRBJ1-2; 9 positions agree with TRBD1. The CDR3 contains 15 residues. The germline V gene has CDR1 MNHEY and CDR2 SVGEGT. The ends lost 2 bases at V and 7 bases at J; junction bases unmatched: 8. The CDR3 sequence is CASSYQGQGLVGYTF. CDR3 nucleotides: TGTGCCAGCAGTTACCAGGGACAGGGACTGGTTGGCTACACCTTC.

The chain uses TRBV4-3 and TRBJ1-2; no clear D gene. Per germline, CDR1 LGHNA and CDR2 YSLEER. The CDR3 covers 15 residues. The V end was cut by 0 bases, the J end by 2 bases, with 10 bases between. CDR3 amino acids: CASSQDFAVNYGYTF. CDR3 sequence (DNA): TGCGCCAGCAGCCAAGATTTCGCAGTCAACTATGGCTACACCTTC.

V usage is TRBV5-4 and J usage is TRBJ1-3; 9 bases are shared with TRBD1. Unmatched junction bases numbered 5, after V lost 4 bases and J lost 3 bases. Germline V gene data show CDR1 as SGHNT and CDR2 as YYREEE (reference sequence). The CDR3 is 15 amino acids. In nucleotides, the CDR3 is TGTGCCAGCAGCCTACAGGGGGCGAGTGGAAACACCATATATTTT. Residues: CASSLQGASGNTIYF.

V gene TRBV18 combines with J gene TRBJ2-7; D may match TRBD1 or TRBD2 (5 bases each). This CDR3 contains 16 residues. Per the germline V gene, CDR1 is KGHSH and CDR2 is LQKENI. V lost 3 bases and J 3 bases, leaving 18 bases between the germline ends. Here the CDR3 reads CASSPFRAGRVYEQYF. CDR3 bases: TGTGCCAGCTCACCCTTTAGAGCAGGGAGAGTCTACGAGCAGTACTTC.

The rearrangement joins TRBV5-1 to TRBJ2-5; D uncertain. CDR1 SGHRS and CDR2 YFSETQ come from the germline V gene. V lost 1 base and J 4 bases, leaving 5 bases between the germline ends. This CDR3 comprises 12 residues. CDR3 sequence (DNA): TGCGCCAGCAGCTTGTCGCCAGAGACCCAGTACTTC. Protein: CASSLSPETQYF.

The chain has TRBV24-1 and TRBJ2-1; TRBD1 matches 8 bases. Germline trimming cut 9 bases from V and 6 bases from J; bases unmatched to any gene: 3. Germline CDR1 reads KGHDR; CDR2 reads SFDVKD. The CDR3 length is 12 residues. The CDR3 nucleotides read TGTGCCACCGGGACAGGCCCCAATGAGCAGTTCTTC. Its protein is CATGTGPNEQFF.

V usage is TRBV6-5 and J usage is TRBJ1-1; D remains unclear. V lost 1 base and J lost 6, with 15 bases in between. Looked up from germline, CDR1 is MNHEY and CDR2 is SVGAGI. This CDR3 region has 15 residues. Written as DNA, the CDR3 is TGTGCCAGCAGTTACTATGACCCACATGAGGCTGAAGCTTTCTTT. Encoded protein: CASSYYDPHEAEAFF.

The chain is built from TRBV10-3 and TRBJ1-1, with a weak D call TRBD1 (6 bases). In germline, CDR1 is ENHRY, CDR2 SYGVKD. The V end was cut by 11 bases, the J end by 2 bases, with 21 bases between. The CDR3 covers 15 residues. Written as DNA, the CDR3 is TGTGCCGTCCGGCCCGACCTAGGGGGAAACACTGAAGCTTTCTTT. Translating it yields CAVRPDLGGNTEAFF.

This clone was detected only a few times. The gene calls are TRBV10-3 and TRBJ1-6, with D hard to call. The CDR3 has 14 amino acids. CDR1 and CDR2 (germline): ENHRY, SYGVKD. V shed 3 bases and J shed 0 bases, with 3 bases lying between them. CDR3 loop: CAISEGSYNSPLHF. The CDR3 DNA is TGTGCCATCAGTGAAGGCTCCTATAATTCACCCCTCCACTTT.

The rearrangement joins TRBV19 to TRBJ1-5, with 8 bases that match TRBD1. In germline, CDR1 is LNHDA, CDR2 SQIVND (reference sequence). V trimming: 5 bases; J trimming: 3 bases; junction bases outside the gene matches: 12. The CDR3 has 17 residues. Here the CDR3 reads CASSPQTTGAYNQPQHF. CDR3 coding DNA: TGTGCCAGTAGTCCACAGACGACAGGGGCTTACAATCAGCCCCAGCATTTT.

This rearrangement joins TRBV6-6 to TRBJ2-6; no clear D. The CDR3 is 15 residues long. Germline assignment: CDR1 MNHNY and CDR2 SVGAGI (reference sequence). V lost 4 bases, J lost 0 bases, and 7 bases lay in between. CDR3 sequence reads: CASSSSRSGANVLTF. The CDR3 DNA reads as TGTGCCAGCAGTTCTTCCCGCTCTGGGGCCAACGTCCTGACTTTC.

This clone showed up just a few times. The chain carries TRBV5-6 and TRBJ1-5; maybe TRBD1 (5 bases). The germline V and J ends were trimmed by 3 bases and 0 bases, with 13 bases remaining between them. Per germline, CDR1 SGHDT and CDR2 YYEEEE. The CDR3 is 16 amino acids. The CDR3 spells CASSSLGGGSNQPQHF. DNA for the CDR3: TGTGCCAGCAGCTCCCTGGGGGGAGGTAGCAATCAGCCCCAGCATTTT.